Listed below are T cell receptor beta chains from one sample, sequenced in a study of blood T cell repertoires in COVID-19. Assay used: immunoSEQ multiplex PCR; TCRdb lists only in-frame clones, some missing. The sample consists of 400,000 to 500,000 clones, nearly 90% of them appearing once. Source material: PBMCs or T cells enriched from blood (not recorded which). These receptors originate from a woman aged 18-29 years who had been exposed to COVID-19. CDR3s include the opening cysteine and the closing phenylalanine or tryptophan. Fields, in order: clone size, V gene, J gene, D gene, CDR3 protein, CDR3 DNA. The D gene is left open where the match is weak. Clone sizes are given selectively: once, few, many, or a class where the clone is expanded.

clone_size: NA; v_call: TRBV7-8; j_call: TRBJ1-2; d_call: NA; cdr3_aa: CASSLDQGSNYGYTF; cdr3_nt: TGTGCCAGCAGCTTAGATCAGGGATCTAACTATGGCTACACCTTC
clone_size: NA; v_call: TRBV25-1; j_call: TRBJ1-1; d_call: NA; cdr3_aa: CASSIGDLTEAFF; cdr3_nt: TGTGCCAGCAGTATAGGGGATCTCACTGAAGCTTTCTTT
clone_size: once; v_call: TRBV4-2; j_call: TRBJ2-1; d_call: NA; cdr3_aa: CASSQEEEFGRNEQFF; cdr3_nt: TGTGCCAGCAGCCAAGAGGAGGAGTTCGGTCGGAATGAGCAGTTCTTC
clone_size: NA; v_call: TRBV6-5; j_call: TRBJ1-1; d_call: NA; cdr3_aa: CASSYSTAQGAFF; cdr3_nt: TGTGCCAGCAGTTACTCTACGGCCCAGGGAGCTTTCTTT
clone_size: NA; v_call: TRBV28; j_call: TRBJ2-7; d_call: NA; cdr3_aa: CASSLPPTYEQYF; cdr3_nt: TGTGCCAGCAGTTTACCTCCCACATACGAGCAGTACTTC
clone_size: NA; v_call: TRBV11-2; j_call: TRBJ2-3; d_call: TRBD2; cdr3_aa: CASSLSEREADTQYF; cdr3_nt: TGTGCCAGCAGCCTCTCTGAGCGGGAGGCAGATACGCAGTATTTT
clone_size: NA; v_call: TRBV28; j_call: TRBJ1-6; d_call: NA; cdr3_aa: CASSVEYNSPLHF; cdr3_nt: TGTGCCAGCAGTGTTGAGTATAATTCACCCCTCCACTTT
clone_size: NA; v_call: TRBV14; j_call: TRBJ1-2; d_call: TRBD1; cdr3_aa: CASSQAARGRDYGYTF; cdr3_nt: TGTGCCAGCAGCCAAGCAGCCAGGGGGCGCGACTATGGCTACACCTTC
clone_size: NA; v_call: TRBV28; j_call: TRBJ1-5; d_call: NA; cdr3_aa: CASDGHFSNQPQHF; cdr3_nt: TGTGCCAGCGACGGACATTTTAGCAATCAGCCCCAGCATTTT
clone_size: NA; v_call: TRBV7-2; j_call: TRBJ1-2; d_call: NA; cdr3_aa: CASSFDPGYGYTF; cdr3_nt: TGTGCCAGCAGTTTTGACCCAGGCTATGGCTACACCTTC
clone_size: NA; v_call: TRBV4-1; j_call: TRBJ2-7; d_call: TRBD2; cdr3_aa: CASSQEGGLAGPLFYEQYF; cdr3_nt: TGCGCCAGCAGCCAAGAAGGGGGACTAGCGGGCCCGTTATTCTACGAGCAGTACTTC
clone_size: NA; v_call: TRBV5-4; j_call: TRBJ1-1; d_call: NA; cdr3_aa: CASSSLVGGPSFEAFF; cdr3_nt: TGTGCCAGCAGCTCCCTCGTTGGGGGCCCGTCATTTGAAGCTTTCTTT
clone_size: NA; v_call: TRBV11-2; j_call: TRBJ2-2; d_call: NA; cdr3_aa: CASSFIKGRPGELFF; cdr3_nt: TGTGCCAGCAGCTTCATCAAGGGGCGCCCCGGGGAGCTGTTTTTT
clone_size: NA; v_call: TRBV28; j_call: TRBJ1-6; d_call: NA; cdr3_aa: CASSLESLRQITPSPLHF; cdr3_nt: TGTGCCAGCAGTTTAGAGTCCCTCCGACAGATAACACCTTCACCCCTCCACTTT
clone_size: NA; v_call: TRBV4-3; j_call: TRBJ2-3; d_call: TRBD2; cdr3_aa: CASSLSVIELAGGHTDTQYF; cdr3_nt: TGCGCCAGCAGCCTATCAGTGATTGAGTTGGCGGGGGGTCACACAGATACGCAGTATTTT
clone_size: NA; v_call: TRBV5-5; j_call: TRBJ2-7; d_call: TRBD1; cdr3_aa: CASSLATGTYEQYF; cdr3_nt: TGTGCCAGCAGCTTGGCGACAGGGACCTACGAGCAGTACTTC
clone_size: NA; v_call: TRBV6-5; j_call: TRBJ1-2; d_call: TRBD1; cdr3_aa: CASTDREGRYTF; cdr3_nt: TGTGCCAGCACGGACAGGGAGGGCCGCTACACCTTC
clone_size: NA; v_call: TRBV7-8; j_call: TRBJ1-1; d_call: NA; cdr3_aa: CASSLASGAGTEAFF; cdr3_nt: TGTGCCAGCAGCTTAGCTTCGGGAGCGGGCACTGAAGCTTTCTTT
clone_size: once; v_call: TRBV13; j_call: TRBJ1-5; d_call: NA; cdr3_aa: CASSKRQRNQPQHF; cdr3_nt: TGTGCCAGCAGCAAAAGACAGAGGAATCAGCCCCAGCATTTT
clone_size: NA; v_call: TRBV2; j_call: TRBJ2-3; d_call: TRBD1; cdr3_aa: CASADRVVQYF; cdr3_nt: TGTGCCAGCGCTGACAGGGTCGTGCAGTATTTT
clone_size: NA; v_call: TRBV7-6; j_call: TRBJ2-3; d_call: TRBD1; cdr3_aa: CASSPRQGSTDTQYF; cdr3_nt: TGTGCCAGCAGCCCCCGACAGGGGAGCACAGATACGCAGTATTTT
clone_size: few; v_call: TRBV18; j_call: TRBJ2-7; d_call: NA; cdr3_aa: CASSLGVDYEQYF; cdr3_nt: TGTGCCAGCTCACTAGGGGTAGACTACGAGCAGTACTTC
clone_size: NA; v_call: TRBV18; j_call: TRBJ2-1; d_call: TRBD1; cdr3_aa: CASSPGTGGGHNEQFF; cdr3_nt: TGTGCCAGCTCACCAGGGACAGGGGGCGGTCACAATGAGCAGTTCTTC
clone_size: NA; v_call: TRBV19; j_call: TRBJ1-1; d_call: NA; cdr3_aa: CASSLGGSTEAFF; cdr3_nt: TGTGCCAGTAGTCTTGGGGGGAGCACTGAAGCTTTCTTT
clone_size: NA; v_call: TRBV6-5; j_call: TRBJ2-3; d_call: NA; cdr3_aa: CASTQQSTDTQYF; cdr3_nt: TGTGCCAGCACCCAACAATCCACAGATACGCAGTATTTT
clone_size: NA; v_call: TRBV28; j_call: TRBJ1-2; d_call: NA; cdr3_aa: CASSLSRGVSYGYTF; cdr3_nt: TGTGCCAGCAGTTTGTCCAGGGGAGTAAGTTATGGCTACACCTTC
clone_size: NA; v_call: TRBV19; j_call: TRBJ2-7; d_call: TRBD2; cdr3_aa: CASSIWSGDSYEQYF; cdr3_nt: TGTGCCAGTAGTATTTGGAGCGGGGACTCCTACGAGCAGTACTTC
clone_size: NA; v_call: TRBV25-1; j_call: TRBJ1-1; d_call: TRBD1; cdr3_aa: CASSEPTGGSTEAFF; cdr3_nt: TGTGCCAGCAGTGAGCCTACAGGGGGGAGTACTGAAGCTTTCTTT
clone_size: NA; v_call: TRBV11-2; j_call: TRBJ2-1; d_call: TRBD2; cdr3_aa: CASSLAGGRVNEQFF; cdr3_nt: TGTGCCAGCAGCTTAGCGGGGGGTAGGGTGAATGAGCAGTTCTTC
clone_size: NA; v_call: TRBV7-2; j_call: TRBJ2-3; d_call: NA; cdr3_aa: CASSSRATSSTDTQYF; cdr3_nt: TGTGCCAGCAGCTCGAGGGCGACTAGTAGCACAGATACGCAGTATTTT
clone_size: NA; v_call: TRBV24-1; j_call: TRBJ2-2; d_call: NA; cdr3_aa: CATSRAGSRGTGELFF; cdr3_nt: TGTGCCACCAGTCGTGCGGGTAGCCGTGGCACCGGGGAGCTGTTTTTT
clone_size: many; v_call: TRBV3-1/TRBV3-2; j_call: TRBJ2-1; d_call: NA; cdr3_aa: CASSREGGQFF; cdr3_nt: TGTGCCAGCAGCCGAGAGGGGGGGCAGTTCTTC
clone_size: NA; v_call: TRBV24-1; j_call: TRBJ1-2; d_call: TRBD1; cdr3_aa: CATSELTGGGYTF; cdr3_nt: TGTGCCACCAGTGAGCTCACAGGGGGGGGCTACACCTTC
clone_size: NA; v_call: TRBV24-1; j_call: TRBJ2-1; d_call: NA; cdr3_aa: CATSDPTRGNEQFF; cdr3_nt: TGTGCCACCAGTGACCCGACTAGGGGCAATGAGCAGTTCTTC
clone_size: NA; v_call: TRBV5-1; j_call: TRBJ2-5; d_call: NA; cdr3_aa: CASSLGQQETQYF; cdr3_nt: TGCGCCAGCAGCTTGGGGCAGCAAGAGACCCAGTACTTC
clone_size: NA; v_call: TRBV30; j_call: TRBJ2-7; d_call: NA; cdr3_aa: CAWNSVSYEQYF; cdr3_nt: TGTGCCTGGAACAGTGTTTCCTACGAGCAGTACTTC
clone_size: NA; v_call: TRBV7-2; j_call: TRBJ2-7; d_call: TRBD2; cdr3_aa: CASSLVALAGFYEQYF; cdr3_nt: TGTGCCAGCAGCTTAGTTGCGTTAGCGGGTTTCTACGAGCAGTACTTC
clone_size: NA; v_call: TRBV7-3; j_call: TRBJ2-4; d_call: TRBD2; cdr3_aa: CASSFSTSGGDIQYF; cdr3_nt: TGTGCCAGCAGCTTCTCGACTAGCGGGGGTGACATTCAGTACTTC
clone_size: NA; v_call: TRBV19; j_call: TRBJ2-6; d_call: TRBD2; cdr3_aa: CASSSTGTSAFSSGANVLTF; cdr3_nt: TGTGCCAGTAGTTCCACCGGGACTAGCGCGTTTAGCTCTGGGGCCAACGTCCTGACTTTC
clone_size: NA; v_call: TRBV3-1/TRBV3-2; j_call: TRBJ2-3; d_call: TRBD2; cdr3_aa: CASSQDPWTSRDTDTQYF; cdr3_nt: TGTGCCAGCAGCCAAGATCCCTGGACTAGTCGGGACACAGATACGCAGTATTTT